This T cell receptor beta chain was recovered during a study of blood T cell repertoires in COVID-19. At the level of the study: There were acute and convalescent COVID-19 samples, and they came from the United States, Italy and Spain. From T cells, B-cell-depleted T cells, or PBMCs came the material, which was cDNA or gDNA.

V was clipped by 6 bases and J by 8 bases; unmatched bases: 11. CDR3 length: 13 residues. CDR1 is GTSNPN, CDR2 SVGIG, per germline (reference sequence). In the original analysis: Amplifying reference gene primers gave estimates of nucleated cell counts. Using immunoSEQ multiplex PCR, the repertoire was profiled, and TCRdb retains in-frame clones only, with some absent. The D gene and trimming were derived from the DNA, and the V and J assignments and clone size from that table. Among under 60,000 clones, roughly 74% were seen once, and the ten largest hold around 25%. The sequence derives from a human donor in a cohort sampled during active COVID-19. The chain recombines TRBV30 with TRBJ1-2, with 8 bases that match TRBD1. The sequenced sample was peripheral blood. The DNA for the CDR3 is TGTGCCTGCTCGACAGGGGTTTCAAGGGGCTACACCTTC. Its translation: CACSTGVSRGYTF.